This entry features one T cell receptor (beta chain) sequence. Its antigen is undetermined. The data originate from a study of CD8+CD57+ T cells in acquired aplastic anemia. Study-wide points: About 29 shared CD8+ CDR3s appeared highly expressed within patients' immunodominant clones. Controls and patients did not differ significantly in CD8+ Simpson's diversity.

The CDR3 runs to 14 residues. Germline loops: CDR1 SNHLY, CDR2 FYNNEI. Between the trimmed V and J ends, which lost 8 bases and 7 bases, there was a span of 18 bases. Genomic DNA provided the template from which TCR beta VDJ and CDR3 profiles were obtained. Each CDR3 protein is one row after TCRdb ran MiXCR on the reads. The profile shows 200,000 to 250,000 distinct CDR3 sequences, around 46% of them singletons. Individuals selected for sequencing had exhibited CD8+CD57+ cell expansion on flow cytometry. Among the patients, all had severe acquired aplastic anemia. No patient had been given any therapy when blood was sampled.

The sequencing sample was made of sorted CD4+, CD8+, or CD8+CD57+ T cells (not recorded which) from PBMCs. This rearrangement joins TRBV2 to TRBJ2-1; possible D gene TRBD2, 6 bases. The sequence was collected from a human donor with aplastic anemia. CDR3 sequence (DNA): TGTGCCAGCGGAACTCCGGGAGACCGTAATGAGCAGTTCTTC. Protein product: CASGTPGDRNEQFF.